Described below is a single T cell receptor beta chain sequence and its context. This specimen belongs to a study of blood T cell repertoires in COVID-19. Germline assignment: CDR1 LNHDA and CDR2 SQIVND (reference sequence). The CDR3 loop spans 15 amino acids. Between the trimmed V and J ends, which lost 6 bases and 1 base, there was a span of 13 bases. Method: immunoSEQ multiplex PCR; TCRdb's copy keeps in-frame clones and lacks some. This table holds roughly 180,000 clones, 80% found once. The sequence was collected from a man aged 60 to 75 who had been exposed to COVID-19. Sequencing input: PBMCs or T cells enriched from blood (not recorded which). J is TRBJ2-4 and V is TRBV19; D might be TRBD1 (5 bases). The CDR3 DNA follows: TGTGCCAGTAGGCCCCCAGGGTTGGCCAAAAACATTCAGTACTTC. Its translation: CASRPPGLAKNIQYF.